Listed below are T cell receptor beta chains from one sample, sequenced in a study of blood T cell repertoires in COVID-19. Measured with immunoSEQ multiplex PCR; TCRdb has only the in-frame clones, and not every one. The sample shows about 230,000 clones, approximately 84% of them seen only once. Sample: PBMCs or T cells enriched from blood (not recorded which). All receptors come from a man aged 55 to 69 who had recovered from COVID-19. Each CDR3 is given with its conserved first and last residue. The D gene is left open where the match is weak. Size tells how often a clone was seen (once, few, many) or the class of an expanded clone, and some rows leave it out.

>TRBV29-1|TRBJ2-7|-|once
TGCAGCGTTCTTCTGTACGAGCAGTACTTC
CSVLLYEQYF
>TRBV6-6|TRBJ2-2|-|-
TGTGCCAGCAGGCCAGGGGTCGGGGAGCTGTTTTTT
CASRPGVGELFF
>TRBV5-1|TRBJ1-4|-|few
TGCGCCAGCAGGAAGGGGGAGGGTGAAAAACTGTTTTTT
CASRKGEGEKLFF
>TRBV7-2|TRBJ1-1|TRBD1|-
TGTGCCAGCAGCTTTAACAGGGGAACTGAAGCTTTCTTT
CASSFNRGTEAFF
>TRBV21-1|TRBJ1-1|-|-
TGTGCCAGCAGCAAAAGCGCAGGGATGAACACTGAAGCTTTCTTT
CASSKSAGMNTEAFF
>TRBV11-3|TRBJ1-3|-|-
TGTGCCATCGGGGAAGGGGGAAACACCATATATTTT
CAIGEGGNTIYF
>TRBV18|TRBJ2-7|-|-
TGTGCCAGCTCACGAGATTATTACGAGCAGTACTTC
CASSRDYYEQYF
>TRBV28|TRBJ2-1|TRBD1|-
TGTGCCAGCATCACGGGACAGCACAATGAGCAGTTCTTC
CASITGQHNEQFF
>TRBV7-9|TRBJ2-5|TRBD2|-
TGTGCCAGCAGCATCGGGGGGGCGAACCAAGAGACCCAGTACTTC
CASSIGGANQETQYF
>TRBV10-3|TRBJ1-2|TRBD1|-
TGTGCCATCAGACCGGGACAGGAGGTTGGGGGGTATGGCTACACCTTC
CAIRPGQEVGGYGYTF
>TRBV5-1|TRBJ1-2|-|-
TGCGCCAGCAGCTTGGATGGACAAAAGGATGGCTACACCTTC
CASSLDGQKDGYTF
>TRBV5-6|TRBJ2-1|-|-
TGTGCCAGCAGCTACTCTGGTGAGCAGTTCTTC
CASSYSGEQFF
>TRBV6-5|TRBJ2-2|-|-
TGTGCCAGCAGTTACTTCAGGACGAACACCGGGGAGCTGTTTTTT
CASSYFRTNTGELFF
>TRBV11-1|TRBJ1-2|-|-
TGTGCCAGCAGCTCAGGGATAGGTGGCTACACCTTC
CASSSGIGGYTF
>TRBV3-1/TRBV3-2|TRBJ1-4|-|-
TGTGCCAGCAGCCCCCCCGGGACACTAAATGAAAAACTGTTTTTT
CASSPPGTLNEKLFF
>TRBV19|TRBJ2-7|TRBD1|-
TGTGCCAGTACGGGACAGGGACCATCTGGGTCCTACGAGCAGTACTTC
CASTGQGPSGSYEQYF
>TRBV30|TRBJ2-1|TRBD1|-
TGTGCCTGGAGTGTATGGACAGGGCTTGAGCAGTTCTTC
CAWSVWTGLEQFF
>TRBV11-3|TRBJ2-2|-|once
TGTGCCAGCAGCTCGGGGGCAGGGGGAACCGGGGAGCTGTTTTTT
CASSSGAGGTGELFF
>TRBV2|TRBJ2-1|TRBD1|-
TGTGCCAGCAGGACAGGGAACTCCTACAATGAGCAGTTCTTC
CASRTGNSYNEQFF
>TRBV19|TRBJ1-5|-|-
TGTGCCAGTAGTCAGGGGTGGTCGCGCAATCAGCCCCAGCATTTT
CASSQGWSRNQPQHF
>TRBV18|TRBJ2-7|-|-
TGTGCCAGCTCGGCGGGCTACGAGCAGTACTTC
CASSAGYEQYF
>TRBV28|TRBJ2-3|TRBD1|-
TGTGCCAGCAGACGAACAGGGGAAATTTTCACAGATACGCAGTATTTT
CASRRTGEIFTDTQYF
>TRBV19|TRBJ1-6|-|-
TGTGCCAGTAGTACATCATATAATTCACCCCTCCACTTT
CASSTSYNSPLHF
>TRBV20-1|TRBJ1-1|-|-
TGCAGTGCTAGTCAGGGTGGGAAGGCTTTCTTT
CSASQGGKAFF
>TRBV5-8|TRBJ2-1|-|-
TGTGCCAGCAGCTTGGAACAGGGCTCCTACAATGAGCAGTTCTTC
CASSLEQGSYNEQFF
>TRBV5-1|TRBJ2-7|TRBD1|once
TGCGCCAGCAGCTCGCGACAGGGAGCTTTTGGCGAGCAGTACTTC
CASSSRQGAFGEQYF
>TRBV20-1|TRBJ1-1|TRBD1|-
TGCAAAACCAACAGGGGTCGGATCTCTTTCTTT
CKTNRGRISFF
>TRBV7-9|TRBJ2-5|TRBD1|-
TGTGCCAGCAGCCGACAGGGTGGAGAGACCCAGTACTTC
CASSRQGGETQYF
>TRBV11-2|TRBJ2-7|-|-
TGTGCCAGCAGCTTAGGTGGCAGCTCCTACGAGCAGTACTTC
CASSLGGSSYEQYF
>TRBV29-1|TRBJ1-2|-|-
TGCAGCGGATGGGACTCTGATGGCTACACCTTC
CSGWDSDGYTF
>TRBV5-4|TRBJ2-1|-|few
TGTGCCAGCAGCTTGGGGCCCAACAATGAGCAGTTCTTC
CASSLGPNNEQFF
>TRBV10-2|TRBJ2-3|TRBD2|-
TGCGCCAGCAGTGAGAGCAGCGGGGGGCCAGATACGCAGTATTTT
CASSESSGGPDTQYF
>TRBV2|TRBJ2-7|TRBD1|-
TGTGCCAGCAGTGAAGGGACAGGGTTGTACGAGCAGTACTTC
CASSEGTGLYEQYF
>TRBV4-3|TRBJ1-5|-|-
TGCGCCAGCAGCCAAGAAATCTCAGGGATTGGCAATCAGCCCCAGCATTTT
CASSQEISGIGNQPQHF
>TRBV25-1|TRBJ2-1|TRBD1|-
TGTGCCAGCAGCCCGGGACAGACCTACAATGAGCAGTTCTTC
CASSPGQTYNEQFF
>TRBV11-3|TRBJ1-2|-|-
TGTGCCAGCAGCTCTACCCAGGGCCTCTATGGCTACACCTTC
CASSSTQGLYGYTF
>TRBV15|TRBJ1-2|-|-
TGTGCCACCAGCAGAGATGCGGCGGTCTATGGCTACACCTTC
CATSRDAAVYGYTF
>TRBV19|TRBJ1-2|TRBD1|-
TGTGCCAGTTGTGACAGGGTCTATGGCTACACCTTC
CASCDRVYGYTF
>TRBV5-1|TRBJ1-1|TRBD1|-
TGCGCCAGCAGCCCCGGACAGGGAAGGACTGAAGCTTTCTTT
CASSPGQGRTEAFF
>TRBV15|TRBJ1-3|-|-
TGTGCCACCAGCAGAGGACAGGGAAACACCATATATTTT
CATSRGQGNTIYF
>TRBV5-1|TRBJ1-1|-|-
TGCGCCAGCAATTGGAGGAGTGCTATGAACACTGAAGCTTTCTTT
CASNWRSAMNTEAFF
>TRBV18|TRBJ1-1|TRBD1|-
TGTGCCAGCTCACTGGGACAGGGGTGGACTGAAGCTTTCTTT
CASSLGQGWTEAFF
>TRBV19|TRBJ2-7|TRBD1|-
TGTGCCAGTAGTATAGGGGACAGGGTAATCTACGAGCAGTACTTC
CASSIGDRVIYEQYF
>TRBV6-5|TRBJ1-1|-|-
TGTGCCAGCAGCAAAGGGCCAGGGGCAACCACTGAAGCTTTCTTT
CASSKGPGATTEAFF
>TRBV7-2|TRBJ1-5|-|-
TGTGCCAGCAGCCCTTCCGGGGGGGGTGGAGGCAATCAGCCCCAGCATTTT
CASSPSGGGGGNQPQHF
>TRBV19|TRBJ2-2|-|-
TGTGCCAGTAGTATATCCCACCAGACCGGGGAGCTGTTTTTT
CASSISHQTGELFF
>TRBV7-9|TRBJ2-2|TRBD1|-
TGTGCCAGCAGCTTACAGGCAGGGGGCAACACCGGGGAGCTGTTTTTT
CASSLQAGGNTGELFF
>TRBV18|TRBJ2-1|-|-
TGTGCCAGCTCACGGATGCGGCAGGGCTTCGGATCCTACAATGAGCAGTTCTTC
CASSRMRQGFGSYNEQFF
>TRBV7-9|TRBJ2-1|-|few
TGTGCCAGCAGCTTAGCGCACCGGGACATGGAGCAGTTCTTC
CASSLAHRDMEQFF
>TRBV18|TRBJ1-5|-|few
TGTGCCAGCTCTCGAAGACAGGAATCGCCCCAGCATTTT
CASSRRQESPQHF
>TRBV5-1|TRBJ2-2|TRBD2|once
TGCGCCAGCAGAGACGGGGGGTCTGGGGAGCTGTTTTTT
CASRDGGSGELFF
>TRBV10-1|TRBJ2-3|TRBD1|-
TGCGCCAGCCGGGACAGGGGACGGACAGATACGCAGTATTTT
CASRDRGRTDTQYF
>TRBV29-1|TRBJ2-5|TRBD2|-
TGCAGCGTTGAGAAGATGGGGACTAGTGTACAAGAGACCCAGTACTTC
CSVEKMGTSVQETQYF
>TRBV4-3|TRBJ2-5|-|once
TGCGCCAGCAGCCAAGGACACCAGGCGGGCTCGGAGACCCAGTACTTC
CASSQGHQAGSETQYF